What follows are 9 T cell receptor beta chains derived from one specimen sequenced in a study of regulatory T cells in long-lasting Graves disease (dated by TCRdb to about 2021). This specimen's time point label, per the study, means: newly diagnosed GD, antithyroid drugs for less than 3 months. RNA was extracted from PBMCs in TRIzol for both TCR sequencing and RNA sequencing. Library preparation was by multiplex PCR. TCRdb lists the instrument as Illumina HiSeq 4000. To build TCR beta libraries, CDR3 regions were amplified by Arm-PCR using iRepertoire HTBI primers. TCRdb trimmed public reads at Q25 via fastp, called clones via MiXCR and kept in-frame beta chains. When rows share a CDR3 protein, they turn into one entry using the most common DNA and genes. The table for this sample lists about 430,000 distinct CDR3 sequences; over 14% of them were counted only once. Roughly 8% of the sample comes from the top ten.

These records were also assigned to another study, of T cells in Graves' hyperthyroidism and ophthalmopathy.

The material sequenced was peripheral blood mononuclear cells (PBMCs), taken at new diagnosis, from a patient treated with antithyroid drugs. The receptors stem from a woman in her thirties or forties with Graves disease. Donor details come from another sample of the same person, matched by shared clones.

CDR3 residues: CASSRFGPQHF. The CDR3 DNA reads as TGTGCCAGCAGCCGTTTCGGGCCCCAGCATTTT. This chain joins TRBV5-8 and TRBJ1-5; D gene ambiguous. Germline CDR1 and CDR2: SGHTS and YDEGEE. This CDR3 has 11 amino acids. Trimming stripped 4 bases from V and 9 bases from J, with 8 bases between.

This clonotype has at least ten counts. J is TRBJ2-3 and V is TRBV12-3 or TRBV12-4; tentatively, D is TRBD1 (6 bases). Trimming removed 6 bases at V and 4 bases at J, with 11 bases between. The CDR3 loop spans 13 amino acids. CDR3 in amino acids: CASSVGQADTQYF. The CDR3 DNA reads as TGTGCCAGCAGCGTGGGACAAGCAGATACGCAGTATTTT.

The sample holds many counts of this clonotype. The rearrangement uses TRBV11-3 and TRBJ2-2; a possible D gene is TRBD2 (5 bases). Trimming removed 3 bases from V and 4 bases from J, with 12 bases in between. The germline gives CDR1 SGHNT, CDR2 YENEEA. The CDR3 has 15 amino acids. The CDR3 spells CASSFVRAGTGELFF. CDR3 DNA: TGTGCCAGCAGCTTCGTCCGGGCGGGCACCGGGGAGCTGTTTTTT.

This clonotype was observed a single time. This likely stems from a read error, as it lies one base from a far larger clone. V usage is TRBV2 and J usage is TRBJ2-5; TRBD2 is a possible D gene (5 bases). Germline CDR1 and CDR2: SNHLY and FYNNEI. Between the trimmed V and J ends, which lost 6 bases and 11 bases, there was a span of 16 bases. The CDR3 is made up of 12 amino acids. The CDR3 spells CASRASSNEQYF. CDR3 in DNA: TGTGCCAGCAGGGCTAGCAGCAATGAGCAGTACTTC.

This clonotype occurred a few times. V usage is TRBV6-2 or TRBV6-3 and J usage is TRBJ2-1; D possibly matches TRBD1 or TRBD2 (6 bases each). The CDR3 runs to 14 residues. The germline CDR1 and CDR2 sequences are MNHEY and SVGEGT. V was clipped by 1 base and J by 6 bases, with 10 bases between them. The CDR3 nucleotides read TGTGCCAGCAGTTACTTTCGGGGGCCCAATGAGCAGTTCTTC. This encodes CASSYFRGPNEQFF.

This clonotype was picked up many times. The chain couples TRBV6-1 to TRBJ2-7; TRBD2 agrees at 9 bases. Per the germline V gene, CDR1 is MNHNS and CDR2 is SASEGT. The ends lost 7 bases at V and 0 bases at J; junction bases unmatched: 7. This CDR3 region has 15 residues. CDR3 amino acids: CASTPGLASSYEQYF. The CDR3 nucleotides are TGTGCCAGCACCCCTGGACTAGCGAGCTCCTACGAGCAGTACTTC.

This clonotype showed up just a few times. The J gene is TRBJ1-3, the V gene TRBV2; D uncertain. Trimming shortened V by 5 bases and J by 0 bases, and 8 bases separated the two germline ends. The CDR3 loop spans 14 amino acids. Germline values: CDR1 SNHLY, CDR2 FYNNEI. The CDR3 here is CASSQVTSGNTIYF. The CDR3, as DNA: TGTGCCAGCAGTCAGGTTACCTCTGGAAACACCATATATTTT.

The V call is TRBV7-8, the J call TRBJ2-1; TRBD2 matches at 11 bases. The DNA end favors TRBJ2-3, so the J call may be wrong. This CDR3 region has 18 residues. The germline V gene has CDR1 SGHVS and CDR2 FQNEAQ. The CDR3 sequence: CASSTSTSGTFGGDTQYF. In DNA form, the CDR3 reads TGTGCCAGCAGCACCTCGACTAGCGGGACATTTGGTGGCGATACGCAGTATTTT.

The rearrangement links TRBV2 to TRBJ2-1; TRBD1 aligns across 8 bases. The V segment lost 5 bases and the J segment 8 bases; nucleotides outside the gene matches: 8. CDR1 and CDR2 from the germline V gene are SNHLY and FYNNEI. CDR3 length: 14 residues. The CDR3 loop reads CASSSDRERDEQFF. CDR3 DNA sequence: TGTGCCAGCAGTTCGGACAGGGAAAGGGATGAGCAGTTCTTC.